The 19 T cell receptor beta chains given below trace back to one sample, sequenced in a study of T cells in Graves' hyperthyroidism and ophthalmopathy. TCR beta CDR3 sequences were amplified from RNA transcripts. A first-round RT-PCR of the TCR CDR3 used the HTBI primer set. One entry per CDR3 protein, called by TCRdb with MiXCR from the multiplex PCR reads. The sample lists a few hundred thousand distinct CDR3 sequences, approximately 13% occurring once. Sequencing input: blood. These receptors all stem from a woman between 18 and 29 years old with Graves' hyperthyroidism.

The chain links TRBV9 to TRBJ2-3, with 7 bases that match TRBD2. This CDR3 has 14 amino acids. Looked up from germline, CDR1 is SGDLS and CDR2 is YYNGEE. V gave up 3 bases and J gave up 5 bases; unmatched junction bases: 6. This chain's CDR3 is CASSGRLAEDTQYF. DNA of the CDR3: TGTGCCAGCAGCGGTAGACTAGCTGAAGATACGCAGTATTTT.

This clonotype has ten or more counts. An end of the junction differs from the germline gene, which may be a read error. The rearrangement uses TRBV7-2 and TRBJ2-1, with 7 bases lining up with TRBD2. This CDR3 is built from 15 residues. The germline V gene encodes CDR1 SGHTA and CDR2 FQGNSA. CDR3 coding DNA: TGTGCCAGCAGCCTAGCGGTGAACTCCTACAATGAGCAGTTCTTC. Its protein is CASSLAVNSYNEQFF.

This clonotype showed up many times. CDR3 protein: CASQGAYEQYF. CDR3 in DNA: TGTGCCAGCCAGGGGGCCTACGAGCAGTACTTC. The rearrangement links TRBV3-1 to TRBJ2-7; 7 bases align to TRBD1. The ends lost 8 bases at V and 2 bases at J; junction bases unmatched: 0. CDR3 size: 11 residues. Germline V gene lookup returns CDR1 LGHDT and CDR2 YNNKEL (reference sequence).

The chain couples TRBV2 to TRBJ2-1; 13 bases are shared with TRBD2. Germline V lookup: CDR1 SNHLY, CDR2 FYNNEI. Germline trimming cut 8 bases from V and 5 bases from J; bases unmatched to any gene: 9. The CDR3 has 16 residues. The CDR3 nucleotides read TGTGCCAGCGGGGGGAGACTAGCGGGAGGAGACAATGAGCAGTTCTTC. It specifies CASGGRLAGGDNEQFF.

The V gene is TRBV2, the J gene TRBJ1-5; the D gene is possibly TRBD1 (5 bases). Trimming stripped 6 bases from V and 4 bases from J, with 7 bases between. The CDR3 spans 12 residues. Per germline, CDR1 SNHLY and CDR2 FYNNEI. CDR3 protein: CASSRQNQPQHF. In DNA, the CDR3 is TGTGCCAGCAGCCGACAGAATCAGCCCCAGCATTTT. Full variable domain (outside the CDR3, taken from reference TRBV2 and TRBJ1-5): EPEVTQTPSHQVTQMGQEVILRCVPISNHLYFYWYRQILGQKVEFLVSFYNNEISEKSEIFDDQFSVERPDGSNFTLKIRSTKLEDSAMYFCASSRQNQPQHFGDGTRLSIL.

This clonotype was observed a handful of times. The V gene is TRBV3-1, the J gene TRBJ1-6, with D uncertain. V shed 0 bases and J shed 2 bases, with 8 bases lying between them. The CDR3 is 16 amino acids. Germline CDR1 reads LGHDT; CDR2 reads YNNKEL (reference sequence). The CDR3 DNA follows: TGTGCCAGCAGCCAAGAGAGGGCCCCCTATAATTCACCCCTCCACTTT. Translation gives CASSQERAPYNSPLHF.

This clonotype was seen ten or more times. Written as DNA, the CDR3 is TGTGCCATCCAGGGGGGAAAGAGGACTGAAGCTTTCTTT. This codes for CAIQGGKRTEAFF. The chain links TRBV12-3 or TRBV12-4 to TRBJ1-1, with 7 bases lining up with TRBD1. CDR3 length: 13 amino acids. J lost 5 bases, V lost 10 bases, and 10 bases had no gene match.

This clonotype was counted many times. The genes are TRBV5-4 and TRBJ2-2; no definite D call. The CDR3 sequence is 17 residues long. V gave up 0 bases and J gave up 0 bases, with 12 bases separating them. Germline V CDR1 and CDR2: SGHNT, YYREEE (reference sequence). CDR3 bases: TGTGCCAGCAGCTTGGGCGGAACACTCGCGAACACCGGGGAGCTGTTTTTT. Encoded protein: CASSLGGTLANTGELFF.

This clonotype was counted many times. The chain recombines TRBV28 with TRBJ1-2, with 7 bases matching TRBD1. V gave up 5 bases and J gave up 4 bases; unmatched junction bases: 13. The germline gives CDR1 MDHEN, CDR2 SYDVKM. The length of the CDR3 is 16 residues. CDR3 in amino acids: CASSQSGQALRYGYTF. CDR3 sequence (DNA): TGTGCCAGCAGTCAATCAGGACAGGCTCTACGCTATGGCTACACCTTC.

This clonotype was seen ten or more times. The chain joins TRBV6-1 to TRBJ2-1; TRBD1 agrees at 7 bases. This CDR3 region has 14 residues. Germline values: CDR1 MNHNS, CDR2 SASEGT. The V gene end was trimmed by 7 bases and the J gene end by 6 bases; junction bases not matched to a gene: 9. The CDR3 protein is CASTRQGGGNEQFF. The CDR3 DNA reads as TGTGCCAGCACCAGACAGGGTGGCGGCAATGAGCAGTTCTTC.

This clonotype was seen just once. At one end the junction does not follow the germline gene, possibly because of a read error. The V and J genes are TRBV29-1 and TRBJ1-1; no firm D call. Germline V gene data show CDR1 as SQVTM and CDR2 as ANQGSEA. The CDR3 spans 14 residues. The CDR3 DNA reads as TGCGGCGTTGAGGTACAGTCCATGAACACTGAAGCTTTCTTT. Its protein is CGVEVQSMNTEAFF.

This clonotype was picked up many times. The genes are TRBV2 and TRBJ1-1, with 8 bases matching TRBD1. CDR1 and CDR2 from the germline V gene are SNHLY and FYNNEI. Trimming removed 2 bases from V and 4 bases from J; junction bases left unmatched: 9. The length of the CDR3 is 16 residues. The CDR3 sequence is CASSEIRLGTGTEAFF. The DNA of the CDR3 is TGTGCCAGCAGTGAAATCAGGCTGGGGACAGGCACTGAAGCTTTCTTT.

There are many counts of this clonotype. V gene TRBV20-1 combines with J gene TRBJ2-5, with D hard to call. There are 12 residues in the CDR3. V was trimmed by 3 bases and J by 5 bases, leaving 10 bases between them. From germline, CDR1 is DFQATT and CDR2 SNEGSKA (reference sequence). Here the CDR3 reads CSASNVGETQYF. The DNA of the CDR3 is TGCAGTGCTAGTAACGTTGGCGAGACCCAGTACTTC.

This clonotype has only a few counts. V gene TRBV4-1 combines with J gene TRBJ1-2; TRBD1 matches 8 bases. The CDR3 covers 16 residues. V lost 2 bases to trimming and J lost 6 bases; unmatched junction nucleotides: 11. The germline V gene has CDR1 MGHRA and CDR2 YSYEKL. The CDR3 bases are TGCGCCAGCAGCCAACCATCCAGGGGGCCACGAGATGGCTACACCTTC. It encodes CASSQPSRGPRDGYTF.

In this sample, this clonotype turned up many times. The chain combines TRBV6-2 or TRBV6-3 with TRBJ2-7; no firm D call. The CDR3 sequence is 14 residues long. V shed 7 bases and J shed 0 bases, with 13 bases lying between them. CDR1 MNHEY and CDR2 SVGEGT come from the germline V gene. The CDR3 DNA reads TGTGCCAGCACCTTAGGAACCTCCTCCTACGAGCAGTACTTC. It is translated as CASTLGTSSYEQYF.

This clonotype has a count of ten or more. The chain has TRBV28 and TRBJ2-1; TRBD1 matches 12 bases. Germline CDR1 is MDHEN and CDR2 is SYDVKM. The V and J ends lost 6 bases and 12 bases, in that order; junction bases with no gene match: 18. The length of the CDR3 is 17 residues. Here the CDR3 reads CASSPHPGTGGGPGQFF. In DNA, the CDR3 is TGTGCCAGCAGCCCCCACCCCGGGACAGGGGGCGGTCCTGGGCAGTTCTTC.

This clonotype was counted ten times or more. The chain joins TRBV7-2 to TRBJ2-2; TRBD2 might be the D (5 bases). Germline V CDR1 and CDR2: SGHTA, FQGNSA. The CDR3 loop spans 15 amino acids. Trimming took off 4 bases at V and 7 bases at J, with 16 bases between the two ends. CDR3: CASSSGIPARGELFF. Written as DNA, the CDR3 is TGTGCCAGCAGCTCCGGGATCCCGGCTCGCGGGGAGCTGTTTTTT.

This clonotype was detected ten times or more. The genes are TRBV7-2 and TRBJ2-6, with unresolved D. The germline gives CDR1 SGHTA, CDR2 FQGNSA. The CDR3 spans 15 residues. Between the trimmed V and J ends, which lost 1 base and 2 bases, there was a span of 6 bases. The CDR3 protein is CASSLVGAGANVLTF. CDR3 in DNA: TGTGCCAGCAGCTTAGTGGGTGCTGGGGCCAACGTCCTGACTTTC.

On this clonotype itself: This may stem from a read error, because a much larger clone lies one nucleotide away. V usage is TRBV7-9 and J usage is TRBJ1-5; TRBD1 agrees at 9 bases. Germline CDR1 SEHNR, CDR2 FQNEAQ (reference sequence). CDR3 size: 20 residues. Trimming took 5 bases from V and 2 from J; bases not matched to a gene: 19. The CDR3 DNA sequence: TGTGCCAGCAGCCTCGGAGGTGGGACAGGGACTTCATCGGGCAATCAGCCCCAGCATTTT. The encoded protein is CASSLGGGTGTSSGNQPQHF.